What follows is one T cell receptor beta chain and its context. These data are taken from a study of blood T cell repertoires in COVID-19. The CDR3 covers 12 residues. Between the trimmed V and J ends, which lost 0 bases and 14 bases, there was a span of 11 bases. Germline CDR1 reads GTSNPN; CDR2 reads SVGIG (reference sequence). Repertoires were generated with immunoSEQ multiplex PCR, while TCRdb's copy carries only in-frame clones and drops some. The data contain some 85,000 clones, about nine tenths of them singletons. This TCR derives from a man between 50 and 59 years old with acute or convalescent COVID-19. This chain joins TRBV30 and TRBJ1-6, with a tentative D call TRBD1 (5 bases). Material: peripheral blood. The CDR3 nucleotides read TGTGCCTGGAGTGTACGGGGGGGGGCCCTCCACTTT. It encodes CAWSVRGGALHF. Full variable domain (rest looked up from reference TRBV30 and TRBJ1-6): SQTIHQWPATLVQPVGSPLSLECTVEGTSNPNLYWYRQAAGRGLQLLFYSVGIGQISSEVPQNLSASRPQDRQFILSSKKLLLSDSGFYLCAWSVRGGALHFGNGTRLTVT.